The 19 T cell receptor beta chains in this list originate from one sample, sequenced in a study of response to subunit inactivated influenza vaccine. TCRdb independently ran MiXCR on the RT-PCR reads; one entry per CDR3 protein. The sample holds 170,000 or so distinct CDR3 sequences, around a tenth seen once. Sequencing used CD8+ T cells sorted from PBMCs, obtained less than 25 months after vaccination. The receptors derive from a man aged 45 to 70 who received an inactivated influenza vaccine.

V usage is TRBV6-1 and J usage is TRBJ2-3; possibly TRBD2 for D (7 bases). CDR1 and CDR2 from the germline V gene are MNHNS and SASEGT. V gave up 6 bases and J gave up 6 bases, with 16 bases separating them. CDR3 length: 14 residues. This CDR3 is CASSPGGPPDTQYF. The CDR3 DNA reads TGTGCCAGCAGCCCGGGGGGCCCTCCGGATACGCAGTATTTT.

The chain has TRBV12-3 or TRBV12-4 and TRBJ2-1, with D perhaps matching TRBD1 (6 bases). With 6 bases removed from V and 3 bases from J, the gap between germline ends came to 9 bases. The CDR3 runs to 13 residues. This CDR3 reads CASSQGIYNEQFF. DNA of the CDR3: TGTGCCAGCAGCCAGGGGATCTACAATGAGCAGTTCTTC.

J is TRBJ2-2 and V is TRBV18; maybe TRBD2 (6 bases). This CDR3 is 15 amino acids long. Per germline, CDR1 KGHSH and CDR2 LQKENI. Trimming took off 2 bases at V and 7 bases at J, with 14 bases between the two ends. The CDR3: CASSPIGGTSGELFF. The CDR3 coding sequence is TGTGCCAGCTCACCAATTGGCGGGACGAGCGGGGAGCTGTTTTTT.

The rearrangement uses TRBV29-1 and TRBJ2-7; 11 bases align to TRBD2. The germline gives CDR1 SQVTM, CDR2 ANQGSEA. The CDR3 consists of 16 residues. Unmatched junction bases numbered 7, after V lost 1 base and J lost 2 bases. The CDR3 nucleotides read TGCAGCGTTGAAGTTCAGAGACTAGCGGGACCCTACGAGCAGTACTTC. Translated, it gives CSVEVQRLAGPYEQYF.

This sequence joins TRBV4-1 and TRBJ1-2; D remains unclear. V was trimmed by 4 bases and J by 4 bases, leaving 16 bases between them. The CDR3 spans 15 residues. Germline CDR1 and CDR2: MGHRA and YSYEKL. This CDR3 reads CASSREITRLYGYTF. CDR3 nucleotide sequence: TGCGCCAGCAGCCGAGAAATTACCAGGCTCTATGGCTACACCTTC.

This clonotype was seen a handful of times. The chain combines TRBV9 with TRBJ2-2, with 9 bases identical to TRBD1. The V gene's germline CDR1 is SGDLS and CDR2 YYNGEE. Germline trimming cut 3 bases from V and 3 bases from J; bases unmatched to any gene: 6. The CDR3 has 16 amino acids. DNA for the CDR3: TGTGCCAGCAGCGGGTCCCGGGACAGGGACACCGGGGAGCTGTTTTTT. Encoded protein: CASSGSRDRDTGELFF.

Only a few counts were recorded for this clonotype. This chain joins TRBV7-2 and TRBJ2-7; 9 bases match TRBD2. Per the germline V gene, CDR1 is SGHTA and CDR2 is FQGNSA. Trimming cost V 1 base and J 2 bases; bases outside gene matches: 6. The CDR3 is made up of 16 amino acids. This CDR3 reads CASSLVSGGLTYEQYF. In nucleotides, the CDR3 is TGTGCCAGCAGCTTAGTTAGCGGGGGCCTGACCTACGAGCAGTACTTC.

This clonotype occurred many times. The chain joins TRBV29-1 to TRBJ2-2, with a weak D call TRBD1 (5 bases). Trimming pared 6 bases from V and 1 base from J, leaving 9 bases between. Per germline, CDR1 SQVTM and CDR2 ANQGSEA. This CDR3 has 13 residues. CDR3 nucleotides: TGCAGCGTAATTGGACAGAACACCGGGGAGCTGTTTTTT. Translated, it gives CSVIGQNTGELFF.

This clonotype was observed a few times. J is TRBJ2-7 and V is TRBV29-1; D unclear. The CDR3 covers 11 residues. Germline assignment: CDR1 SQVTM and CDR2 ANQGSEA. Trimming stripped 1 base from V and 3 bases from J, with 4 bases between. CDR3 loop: CSVEANYEQYF. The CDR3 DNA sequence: TGCAGCGTTGAAGCAAACTACGAGCAGTACTTC.

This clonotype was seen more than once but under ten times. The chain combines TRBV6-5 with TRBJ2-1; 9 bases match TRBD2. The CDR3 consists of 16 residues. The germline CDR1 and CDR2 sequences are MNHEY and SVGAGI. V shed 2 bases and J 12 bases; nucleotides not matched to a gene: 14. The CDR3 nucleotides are TGTGCCAGCAGTTACGACGCGGGGGGGGCGGGTATGGGGCAGTTCTTC. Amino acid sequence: CASSYDAGGAGMGQFF.

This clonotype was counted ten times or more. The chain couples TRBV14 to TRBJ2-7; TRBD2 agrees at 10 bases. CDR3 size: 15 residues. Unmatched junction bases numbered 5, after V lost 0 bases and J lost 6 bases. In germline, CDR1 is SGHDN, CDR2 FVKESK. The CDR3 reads CASSQDPGLASEQYF. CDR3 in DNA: TGTGCCAGCAGCCAAGATCCGGGACTAGCGAGCGAGCAGTACTTC.

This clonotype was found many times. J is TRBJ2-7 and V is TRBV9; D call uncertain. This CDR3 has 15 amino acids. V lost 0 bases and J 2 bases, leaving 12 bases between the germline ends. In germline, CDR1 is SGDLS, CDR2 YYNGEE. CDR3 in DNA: TGTGCCAGCAGCGTAGGTTTGGACGCAACCTACGAGCAGTACTTC. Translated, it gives CASSVGLDATYEQYF.

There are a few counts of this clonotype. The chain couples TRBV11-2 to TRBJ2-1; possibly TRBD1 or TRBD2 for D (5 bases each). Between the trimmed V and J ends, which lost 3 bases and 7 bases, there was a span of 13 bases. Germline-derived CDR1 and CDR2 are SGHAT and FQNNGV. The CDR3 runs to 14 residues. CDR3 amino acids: CASSFQRGGNEQFF. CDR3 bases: TGTGCCAGCAGCTTTCAAAGGGGCGGGAATGAGCAGTTCTTC.

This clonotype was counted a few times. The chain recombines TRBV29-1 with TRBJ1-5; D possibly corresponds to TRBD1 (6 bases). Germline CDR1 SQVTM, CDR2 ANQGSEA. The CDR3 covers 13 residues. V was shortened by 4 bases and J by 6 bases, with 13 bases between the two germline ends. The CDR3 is CSVVGRGTQPQHF. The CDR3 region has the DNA TGCAGCGTTGTCGGCAGGGGAACTCAGCCCCAGCATTTT.

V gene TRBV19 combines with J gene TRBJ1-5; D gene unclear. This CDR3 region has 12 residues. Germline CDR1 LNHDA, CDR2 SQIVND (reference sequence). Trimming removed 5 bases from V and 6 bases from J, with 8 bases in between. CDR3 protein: CASSEKGQPQHF. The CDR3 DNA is TGTGCCAGTAGTGAAAAGGGTCAGCCCCAGCATTTT.

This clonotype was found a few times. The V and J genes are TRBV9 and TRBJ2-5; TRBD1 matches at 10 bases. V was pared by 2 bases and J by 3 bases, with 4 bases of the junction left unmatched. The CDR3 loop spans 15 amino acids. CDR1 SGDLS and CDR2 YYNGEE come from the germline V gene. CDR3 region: CASSVEGQGKETQYF. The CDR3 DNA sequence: TGTGCCAGCAGCGTCGAGGGACAGGGGAAAGAGACCCAGTACTTC.

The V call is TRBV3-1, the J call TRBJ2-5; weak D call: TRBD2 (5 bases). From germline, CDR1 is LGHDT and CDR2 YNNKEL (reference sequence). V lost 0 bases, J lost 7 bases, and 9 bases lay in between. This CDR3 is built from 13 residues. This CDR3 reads CASSQDVRGTQYF. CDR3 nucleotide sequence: TGTGCCAGCAGCCAAGACGTCCGGGGGACCCAGTACTTC.

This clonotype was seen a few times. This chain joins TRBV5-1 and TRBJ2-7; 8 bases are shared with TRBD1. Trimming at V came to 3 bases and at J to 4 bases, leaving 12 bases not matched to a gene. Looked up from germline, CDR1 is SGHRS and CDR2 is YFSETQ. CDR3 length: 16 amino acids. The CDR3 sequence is CASSSSAGTGDYEQYF. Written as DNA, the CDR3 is TGCGCCAGCAGCTCCTCCGCAGGGACAGGAGATTACGAGCAGTACTTC.

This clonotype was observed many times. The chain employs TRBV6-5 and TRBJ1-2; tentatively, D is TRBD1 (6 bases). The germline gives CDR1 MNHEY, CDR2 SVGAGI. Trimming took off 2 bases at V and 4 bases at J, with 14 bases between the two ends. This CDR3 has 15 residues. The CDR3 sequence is CASSYASGATYGYTF. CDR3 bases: TGTGCCAGCAGTTACGCTTCAGGGGCGACCTATGGCTACACCTTC.